The 6 T cell receptor beta chains below come from one sample, sequenced in a study of neurological immune-mediated disorders. Time point: longitudinal time-point 1 (baseline). MiXCR, run by TCRdb on the 5' RACE reads, gives a single entry per CDR3 protein. The sample comprises approximately 36,000 distinct CDR3 sequences, under 4% of which are singletons, and approximately 7.5% rests with the top ten. The specimen sequenced was PBMCs. These receptors were taken from a woman aged 55-69 years with multiple sclerosis.

There are many counts of this clonotype. This rearrangement joins TRBV5-1 to TRBJ2-2, with D tentatively TRBD2 (5 bases). Germline CDR1 reads SGHRS; CDR2 reads YFSETQ. The CDR3 totals 14 residues. The V and J ends lost 3 bases and 4 bases respectively, with 10 bases between them. The CDR3 DNA sequence: TGCGCCAGCAGCTGGGTTCGGGGCACCGGGGAGCTGTTTTTT. Its protein is CASSWVRGTGELFF.

This clonotype was picked up many times. This sequence joins TRBV6-5 and TRBJ2-1, with D unclear. CDR3 length: 14 residues. Germline lookup yields CDR1 MNHEY and CDR2 SVGAGI. V was pared by 0 bases and J by 8 bases, with 11 bases between. CDR3 in amino acids: CASSYSSDGDEQFF. As DNA, the CDR3 is TGTGCCAGCAGTTACTCGTCGGATGGGGATGAGCAGTTCTTC.

This clonotype was recorded at least ten times. V is TRBV5-5 and J is TRBJ1-6; possible D gene TRBD1, 6 bases. This CDR3 has 15 residues. Germline CDR1 is SGHKS and CDR2 is YYEKEE (reference sequence). V lost 2 bases and J lost 7, with 13 bases in between. CDR3 DNA sequence: TGTGCCAGCAGCTTTGTCGGGGGGCCGAATTCACCCCTCCACTTT. Its translation: CASSFVGGPNSPLHF. The full variable domain, in which reference TRBV5-5 and TRBJ1-6 provide the parts outside the CDR3, is DAGVTQSPTHLIKTRGQQVTLRCSPISGHKSVSWYQQVLGQGPQFIFQYYEKEERGRGNFPDRFSARQFPNYSSELNVNALLLGDSALYLCASSFVGGPNSPLHFGNGTRLTVT.

This clonotype was counted ten times or more. V and J are TRBV5-6 and TRBJ1-1; a possible D gene is TRBD1 (6 bases). The V end lost 4 bases, the J end lost 2 bases, and 15 bases lay between the germline ends. CDR3 length equals 15 residues. Germline V gene data show CDR1 as SGHDT and CDR2 as YYEEEE. CDR3 sequence: CASSLWTVSNTEAFF. The CDR3 nucleotides read TGTGCCAGCAGCCTATGGACAGTTTCTAACACTGAAGCTTTCTTT.

This clonotype has ten or more counts. The rearrangement joins TRBV10-1 to TRBJ2-5; TRBD1 aligns across 7 bases. The J segment lost 3 bases and the V segment lost 3 bases, leaving 7 bases of the junction unmatched. The CDR3 has 15 residues. Germline CDR1 is WNHNN and CDR2 is SYGVQD (reference sequence). The CDR3 DNA reads TGCGCCAGCAGTGAATCTCCGGGACAGAAAGAGACCCAGTACTTC. Residues: CASSESPGQKETQYF.

This clonotype was observed many times. The V and J genes are TRBV27 and TRBJ2-7; D possibly corresponds to TRBD2 (6 bases). In germline, CDR1 is MNHEY, CDR2 SMNVEV (reference sequence). Trimming left V 7 bases short and J 0 bases short, with 13 bases between. This CDR3 is built from 14 residues. CDR3 in amino acids: CASTRGPSSYEQYF. In nucleotides, the CDR3 is TGTGCCAGCACGCGGGGCCCGAGCTCCTACGAGCAGTACTTC.